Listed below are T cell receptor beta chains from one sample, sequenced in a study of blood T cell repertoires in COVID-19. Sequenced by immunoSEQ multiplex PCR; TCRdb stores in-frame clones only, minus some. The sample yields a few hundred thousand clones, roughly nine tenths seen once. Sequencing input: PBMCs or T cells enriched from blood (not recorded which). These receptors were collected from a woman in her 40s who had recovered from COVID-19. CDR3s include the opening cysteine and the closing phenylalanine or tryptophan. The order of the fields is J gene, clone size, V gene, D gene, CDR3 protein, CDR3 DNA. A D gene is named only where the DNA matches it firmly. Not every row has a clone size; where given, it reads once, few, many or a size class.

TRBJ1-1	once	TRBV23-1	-	CASSPQGHSKNTEAFF	TGCGCCAGCAGTCCCCAGGGACATAGTAAGAACACTGAAGCTTTCTTT
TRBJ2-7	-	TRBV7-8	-	CASSGGTGVGEQYF	TGTGCCAGCAGCGGAGGCACAGGTGTGGGGGAGCAGTACTTC
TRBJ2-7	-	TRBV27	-	CASSPTVGTYEQYF	TGTGCCAGCAGCCCGACAGTGGGGACCTACGAGCAGTACTTC
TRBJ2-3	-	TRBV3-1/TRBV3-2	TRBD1	CASAQYGQGADTQYF	TGTGCCAGCGCCCAATATGGACAGGGGGCAGATACGCAGTATTTT
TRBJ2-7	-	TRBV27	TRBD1	CASSLGGTGGQAEQYF	TGTGCCAGCAGTTTGGGGGGAACAGGGGGTCAGGCGGAGCAGTACTTC
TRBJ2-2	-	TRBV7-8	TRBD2	CASSPRREGYTGELFF	TGTGCCAGCAGCCCTCGCCGGGAGGGTTACACCGGGGAGCTGTTTTTT
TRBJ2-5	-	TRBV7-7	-	CASSLGAGQGGETQYF	TGTGCTAGCAGCTTAGGAGCTGGGCAGGGAGGAGAGACCCAGTACTTC
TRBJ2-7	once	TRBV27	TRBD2	CASGRGSLGEQYF	TGTGCCAGCGGGCGGGGGAGCCTAGGGGAGCAGTACTTC
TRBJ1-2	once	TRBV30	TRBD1	CAWNGQGNYGYTF	TGTGCCTGGAATGGACAGGGTAACTATGGCTACACCTTC
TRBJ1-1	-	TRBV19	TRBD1	CASRTGGSTEAFF	TGTGCCAGTCGGACAGGGGGGAGCACTGAAGCTTTCTTT
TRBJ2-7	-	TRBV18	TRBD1	CASSPRQGTYEQYF	TGTGCCAGCTCACCGAGACAGGGGACCTACGAGCAGTACTTC